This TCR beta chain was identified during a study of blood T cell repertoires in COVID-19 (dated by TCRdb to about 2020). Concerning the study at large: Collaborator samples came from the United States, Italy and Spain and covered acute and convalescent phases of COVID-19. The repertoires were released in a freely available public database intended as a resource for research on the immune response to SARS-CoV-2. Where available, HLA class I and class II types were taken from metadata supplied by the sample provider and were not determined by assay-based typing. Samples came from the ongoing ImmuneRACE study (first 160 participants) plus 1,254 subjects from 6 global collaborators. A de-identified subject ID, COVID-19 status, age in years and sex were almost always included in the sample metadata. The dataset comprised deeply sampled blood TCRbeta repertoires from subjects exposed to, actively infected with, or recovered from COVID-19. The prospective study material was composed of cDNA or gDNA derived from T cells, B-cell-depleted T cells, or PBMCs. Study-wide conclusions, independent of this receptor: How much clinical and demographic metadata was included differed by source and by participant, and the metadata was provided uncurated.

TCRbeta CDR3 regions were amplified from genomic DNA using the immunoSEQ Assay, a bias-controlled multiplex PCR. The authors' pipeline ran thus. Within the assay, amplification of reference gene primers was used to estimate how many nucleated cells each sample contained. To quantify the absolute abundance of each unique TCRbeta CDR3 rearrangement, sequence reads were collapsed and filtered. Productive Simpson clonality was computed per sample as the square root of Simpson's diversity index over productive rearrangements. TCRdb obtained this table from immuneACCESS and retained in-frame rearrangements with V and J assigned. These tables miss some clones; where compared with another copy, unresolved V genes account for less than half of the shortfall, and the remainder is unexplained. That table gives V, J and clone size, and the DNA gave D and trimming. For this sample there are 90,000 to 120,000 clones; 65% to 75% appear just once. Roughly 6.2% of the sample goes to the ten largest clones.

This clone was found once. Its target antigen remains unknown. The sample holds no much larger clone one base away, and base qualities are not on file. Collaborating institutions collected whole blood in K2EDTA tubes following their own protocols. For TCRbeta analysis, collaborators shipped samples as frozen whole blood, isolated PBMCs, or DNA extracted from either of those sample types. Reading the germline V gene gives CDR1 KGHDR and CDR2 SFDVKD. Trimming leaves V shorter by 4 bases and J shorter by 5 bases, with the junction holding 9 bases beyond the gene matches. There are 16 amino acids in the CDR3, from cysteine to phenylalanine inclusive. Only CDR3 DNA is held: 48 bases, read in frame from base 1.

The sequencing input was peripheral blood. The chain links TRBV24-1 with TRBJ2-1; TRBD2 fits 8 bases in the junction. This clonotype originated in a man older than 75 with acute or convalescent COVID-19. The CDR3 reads CATSDPGGDRDNEQFF. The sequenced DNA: TGTGCCACCAGTGACCCCGGGGGGGATCGAGACAATGAGCAGTTCTTC.